The entry that follows covers one T cell receptor beta chain sequence. This clone has only one observation. Its antigen remains undetermined. Qualities for individual bases were not recorded, and no much larger clone is one base off. Spanning cysteine to phenylalanine, the CDR3 consists of 16 amino acids. Only the CDR3 part of the read is kept: 48 bases, read in frame from the first base. Trimming at the junction amounts to 2 bases on V and 3 bases on J, and the germline ends lie 17 bases apart. The germline V gene (reference sequence) specifies SGHKS as CDR1 and YYEKEE as CDR2. The collaborating institutions used their own protocols to collect whole blood in K2EDTA tubes. Collaborator samples were shipped for TCRbeta analysis as frozen whole blood, isolated PBMCs, or DNA extracted from either sample type. The immunoSEQ Assay, a bias-controlled multiplex PCR, was used to amplify TCRbeta CDR3 regions from genomic DNA. Processing in the source paper ran as follows. Within the assay, amplification of reference gene primers was used to estimate how many nucleated cells each sample contained. To quantify the absolute abundance of each unique TCRbeta CDR3 rearrangement, sequence reads were collapsed and filtered. For each sample, productive Simpson clonality was calculated as the square root of Simpson's diversity index across productive rearrangements. TCRdb limited this immuneACCESS table to in-frame rearrangements with V and J called. A share of clones is missing; checked studies link under half to unresolved V genes, and the rest is unexplained. That table gives V, J and clone size, and the DNA gave D and trimming. The sample table contains approximately 86,000 clones; only one count was recorded for about 88% of them. The top ten constitute about 9.1% of the sample.

The sample is drawn from a study of blood T cell repertoires in COVID-19 (TCRdb year 2020). Background on the whole study: Samples from collaborators originated in the United States, Italy and Spain and spanned both the acute and convalescent phases of COVID-19. Samples came from the ongoing ImmuneRACE study (first 160 participants) plus 1,254 subjects from 6 global collaborators. The sample metadata nearly always contained a de-identified subject ID, COVID-19 status, age in years and sex. The material from the prospective study consisted of cDNA or gDNA derived from T cells, B-cell-depleted T cells, or PBMCs. Where available, HLA class I and class II types were obtained from metadata supplied by the sample provider rather than from assay-based typing. The repertoires were released in a freely available public database intended as a resource for research on the immune response to SARS-CoV-2. Subjects who had been exposed to COVID-19, were actively infected with it, or had recovered from it provided the deeply sampled blood TCRbeta repertoires that made up the dataset.

The full study reports these points: The quantity of clinical and demographic metadata differed by source and by participant and was supplied without curation.

This TCR was sampled from a man aged 50 or older with acute or convalescent COVID-19. Sequencing was done on a sample of peripheral blood. The chain links TRBV5-5 with TRBJ1-1; matching of 6 bases hints at TRBD1 as the D gene. The CDR3 loop reads CASSLRGGSFDTEAFF. The DNA sequence follows: TGTGCCAGCAGCTTAAGGGGGGGCTCCTTTGACACTGAAGCTTTCTTT.